A selection of T cell receptor beta chains follows, all from one sample in a study of blood T cell repertoires in COVID-19. The table came from immunoSEQ multiplex PCR; TCRdb's copy has only in-frame clones and leaves some out. The profile covers 150,000 or so clones, with 84% appearing a single time and about an eighth taken by the ten largest. The source material was PBMCs or T cells enriched from blood (not recorded which). The receptors stem from a man in his forties or fifties who had recovered from COVID-19. Both conserved end residues are part of each CDR3. A D gene is named only where the DNA matches it firmly. The size entry is marked missing in some rows and otherwise reads once, few, many or a size class.

d_call j_call v_call clone_size cdr3_aa cdr3_nt
TRBD2 TRBJ2-1 TRBV7-6 - CASSFFSSGNEQFF TGTGCCAGCAGCTTCTTCTCTAGCGGCAATGAGCAGTTCTTC
- TRBJ2-7 TRBV28 once CASSLRPTGRKTYEQYF TGTGCCAGCAGTCTAAGGCCGACAGGGAGGAAAACCTACGAGCAGTACTTC
TRBD1 TRBJ2-4 TRBV29-1 - CSVEDAGQGNIQYF TGCAGCGTTGAGGATGCGGGACAGGGCAACATTCAGTACTTC
TRBD1 TRBJ2-2 TRBV7-2 - CASSSQGAGELFF TGTGCCAGCAGCTCACAGGGGGCCGGGGAGCTGTTTTTT
- TRBJ1-2 TRBV6-5 - CASTPDKNGYTF TGTGCCAGCACCCCGGACAAGAATGGCTACACCTTC
- TRBJ1-4 TRBV5-6 - CASSRDEANEKLFF TGTGCCAGCAGCCGTGACGAGGCTAATGAAAAACTGTTTTTT
TRBD2 TRBJ2-5 TRBV4-1 - CASSQVGTITSSGGAETQYF TGCGCCAGCAGCCAAGTCGGCACTATTACCTCTAGCGGGGGGGCGGAGACCCAGTACTTC
TRBD2 TRBJ2-7 TRBV29-1 - CSVDSSGGAPPLYEQYF TGCAGCGTTGATTCCAGCGGGGGGGCTCCCCCCCTCTACGAGCAGTACTTC
TRBD1 TRBJ1-1 TRBV6-5 - CASRDRARGTEAFF TGTGCCAGCCGGGACAGGGCTAGGGGCACTGAAGCTTTCTTT
TRBD1 TRBJ1-6 TRBV7-9 - CASSAQGARDNSPLHF TGTGCCAGCAGCGCACAGGGGGCGCGGGATAATTCACCCCTCCACTTT
TRBD1 TRBJ2-7 TRBV6-2/TRBV6-3 - CASSRLLDREAYEQYF TGTGCCAGCAGTCGACTCCTGGACAGGGAAGCCTACGAGCAGTACTTC
TRBD1 TRBJ1-4 TRBV28 - CASSYGQGLTNEKLFF TGTGCCAGCAGTTACGGACAGGGGCTGACTAATGAAAAACTGTTTTTT
TRBD1 TRBJ2-6 TRBV7-6 - CASSLPTGESGGANVLTF TGTGCCAGCAGCCTCCCGACAGGGGAAAGTGGTGGGGCCAACGTCCTGACTTTC
- TRBJ2-1 TRBV19 few CASSNPVLDEQFF TGTGCCAGTAGTAACCCCGTTTTAGATGAGCAGTTCTTC
TRBD2 TRBJ2-2 TRBV7-2 - CASSLLGGGAGGELFF TGTGCCAGCAGCCTCCTCGGCGGGGGGGCAGGCGGGGAGCTGTTTTTT
- TRBJ2-1 TRBV6-6 - CASSSTLANEQFF TGTGCCAGCAGTTCAACCCTAGCAAATGAGCAGTTCTTC
- TRBJ1-6 TRBV18 - CASSPVQASSYNSPLHF TGTGCCAGCTCACCCGTCCAGGCAAGCTCCTATAATTCACCCCTCCACTTT
TRBD1 TRBJ2-7 TRBV5-1 once CASSLGQGAYEQYF TGCGCCAGCAGCTTAGGACAGGGGGCCTACGAGCAGTACTTC
TRBD1 TRBJ1-2 TRBV7-2 few CASSLEKGAAGGYTF TGTGCCAGCAGCTTGGAGAAGGGGGCAGCAGGGGGCTACACCTTC
TRBD1 TRBJ2-2 TRBV6-6 - CASSLGQGRTGELFF TGTGCCAGCAGTCTAGGACAGGGACGGACCGGGGAGCTGTTTTTT
TRBD2 TRBJ2-7 TRBV29-1 - CSVEERGNYEQYF TGCAGCGTTGAGGAGCGGGGAAACTACGAGCAGTACTTC
TRBD1 TRBJ1-2 TRBV7-2 - CASSLRQGPHNYGYTF TGTGCCAGCAGCTTACGACAGGGACCTCATAACTATGGCTACACCTTC
- TRBJ1-6 TRBV9 - CASSATGESMNSPLHF TGTGCCAGCAGCGCCACGGGAGAGTCAATGAATTCACCCCTCCACTTT
TRBD1 TRBJ2-1 TRBV27 - CASSLRGRGLNEQFF TGTGCCAGCAGTTTAAGGGGCAGGGGGTTAAATGAGCAGTTCTTC
- TRBJ1-5 TRBV10-3 - CAIRRTENQPQHF TGTGCCATCAGGAGGACAGAGAATCAGCCCCAGCATTTT
TRBD2 TRBJ2-1 TRBV29-1 - CSVEVAGNSYNEQFF TGCAGCGTTGAGGTAGCGGGGAACTCCTACAATGAGCAGTTCTTC
TRBD1 TRBJ1-4 TRBV5-1 - CASSRSPGTEVEKLFF TGCGCCAGCAGCCGATCACCCGGGACAGAAGTCGAAAAACTGTTTTTT
- TRBJ2-7 TRBV3-1/TRBV3-2 - CASSQADSYEQYF TGTGCCAGCAGCCAAGCGGACAGCTACGAGCAGTACTTC
TRBD1 TRBJ1-2 TRBV7-3 - CASSTGTGDGYTF TGTGCCAGCAGTACCGGGACAGGAGATGGCTACACCTTC
- TRBJ1-5 TRBV28 - CASSSAQGPSNQPQHF TGTGCCAGCAGTTCGGCCCAGGGCCCTAGCAATCAGCCCCAGCATTTT
- TRBJ1-1 TRBV25-1 - CASSDFPGRGTEAFF TGTGCCAGCAGTGATTTCCCGGGGCGGGGGACTGAAGCTTTCTTT
TRBD1 TRBJ2-5 TRBV13 - CASSSRTGWEQETQYF TGTGCCAGCAGCTCCCGGACAGGGTGGGAGCAAGAGACCCAGTACTTC
- TRBJ2-5 TRBV7-3 - CASSFQSQETQYF TGTGCCAGCAGCTTCCAGTCCCAAGAGACCCAGTACTTC
- TRBJ1-5 TRBV28 - CASSFAGGRSNQPQHF TGTGCCAGCAGTTTTGCGGGGGGCCGTAGCAATCAGCCCCAGCATTTT
- TRBJ1-2 TRBV19 - CASQLSGVGKYGYTF TGTGCCAGTCAACTCTCAGGCGTCGGGAAGTATGGCTACACCTTC
- TRBJ1-4 TRBV5-1 - CASSSGRTVNEKLFF TGCGCCAGCAGCAGCGGACGGACGGTTAATGAAAAACTGTTTTTT
- TRBJ2-7 TRBV12-3/TRBV12-4 once CASSLRRAEQYF TGTGCCAGCAGCCTCAGGAGGGCCGAGCAGTACTTC
- TRBJ1-1 TRBV7-2 - CASSTGYVGMNTEAFF TGTGCCAGCAGCACCGGATACGTGGGCATGAACACTGAAGCTTTCTTT
TRBD1 TRBJ1-2 TRBV6-1 once CASSESGQGAGYGYTF TGTGCCAGCAGTGAATCTGGACAGGGGGCCGGCTATGGCTACACCTTC
- TRBJ2-7 TRBV29-1 - CSASGGTGKTEQYF TGCAGCGCCTCCGGGGGGACAGGAAAAACCGAGCAGTACTTC
TRBD1 TRBJ1-2 TRBV11-2 - CASSLPQGAVYGYTF TGTGCCAGCAGCCTCCCACAGGGGGCGGTCTATGGCTACACCTTC
- TRBJ2-7 TRBV11-2 - CASSLVADTYEQYF TGTGCCAGCAGCTTAGTGGCGGATACCTACGAGCAGTACTTC
TRBD1 TRBJ1-2 TRBV6-2/TRBV6-3 - CASSPRQGAANYGYTF TGTGCCAGCAGCCCTCGACAGGGCGCCGCTAACTATGGCTACACCTTC
- TRBJ2-3 TRBV3-1/TRBV3-2 - CASSPSGNTQYF TGTGCCAGCAGCCCCTCGGGGAATACGCAGTATTTT
- TRBJ1-2 TRBV7-9 - CASSQHSAQGYGYTF TGTGCCAGCAGCCAACACTCGGCGCAGGGCTATGGCTACACCTTC
TRBD1 TRBJ1-2 TRBV25-1 - CASSLGQRYGYTF TGTGCCAGCTCCCTGGGACAGCGCTATGGCTACACCTTC
- TRBJ2-7 TRBV12-3/TRBV12-4 - CASSSDSSYEQYF TGTGCCAGCAGTTCGGACAGCTCCTACGAGCAGTACTTC
- TRBJ1-1 TRBV11-2 - CASSSGRQGGTEAFF TGTGCCAGCAGCTCAGGCCGGCAGGGAGGCACTGAAGCTTTCTTT
TRBD1 TRBJ2-7 TRBV2 - CASSADRDYEQYF TGTGCCAGCAGCGCGGACAGGGACTACGAGCAGTACTTC
TRBD2 TRBJ2-1 TRBV2 - CASTGGGAYNEQFF TGTGCCAGCACGGGCGGGGGGGCCTACAATGAGCAGTTCTTC
- TRBJ1-2 TRBV4-1 - CASSQEEGTPYGYTF TGCGCCAGCAGCCAAGAGGAAGGGACTCCCTACGGCTACACCTTC
- TRBJ1-4 TRBV7-6 - CASSPGAYNEKLFF TGTGCCAGCAGCCCGGGAGCTTATAATGAAAAACTGTTTTTT